The 30 T cell receptor beta chains below all came from one sample that was sequenced in a study of T cell responses to AZD1222 COVID-19 vaccine. Data came from immunoSEQ multiplex PCR; TCRdb stores just in-frame clones and leaves some out. The sample records 100,000 or so clones, around 87% being singletons. The material sequenced was peripheral blood, taken 28 days after the second AZD1222 dose. The receptor source for this set is an adult who received the AZD1222 COVID-19 vaccine.

The chain couples TRBV6-2 or TRBV6-3 to TRBJ2-7; TRBD1 matches at 7 bases. The CDR3 sequence is 12 residues long. Germline CDR1 reads MNHEY; CDR2 reads SVGEGT. V lost 6 bases and J lost 6; bases outside the gene matches: 5. CDR3 region: CASSYPGGEQYF. DNA of the CDR3: TGTGCCAGCAGCTATCCAGGGGGCGAGCAGTACTTC.

The chain has TRBV16 and TRBJ1-1, with D maybe TRBD1 (5 bases). The V gene's germline CDR1 is KGHSY and CDR2 FQNENV. CDR3 length equals 15 residues. V lost 1 base and J lost 3, with 12 bases in between. The CDR3, as DNA: TGTGCCAGCAGCCAATATGACGAGGGGCACACTGAAGCTTTCTTT. It specifies CASSQYDEGHTEAFF.

V is TRBV7-9 and J is TRBJ2-1, with TRBD2 matching over 11 bases. This CDR3 has 19 amino acids. The V gene end was trimmed by 6 bases and the J gene end by 0 bases; junction bases not matched to a gene: 13. CDR1 is SEHNR and CDR2 is FQNEAQ in the germline V gene (reference sequence). The CDR3 sequence is CASSPLRTSGSSSYNEQFF. CDR3 DNA sequence: TGTGCCAGCAGTCCCCTCAGGACTAGCGGGTCAAGCTCCTACAATGAGCAGTTCTTC.

V usage is TRBV2 and J usage is TRBJ1-1; the D gene is possibly TRBD1 (5 bases). From germline, CDR1 is SNHLY and CDR2 FYNNEI. Trimming removed 1 base from V and 3 bases from J, with 6 bases in between. The CDR3 extends over 13 amino acids. The CDR3 sequence: CASSEGGYTEAFF. In DNA form, the CDR3 reads TGTGCCAGCAGTGAAGGGGGGTACACTGAAGCTTTCTTT.

The chain links TRBV5-1 to TRBJ1-3; D is ambiguous. The length of the CDR3 is 14 residues. Looked up from germline, CDR1 is SGHRS and CDR2 is YFSETQ. The V gene lost 0 bases and the J gene lost 4 bases, with 8 bases spanning the gap. The CDR3 nucleotides are TGCGCCAGCAGCTTGGAGGGCTCCGGAAACACCATATATTTT. Protein sequence: CASSLEGSGNTIYF.

This rearrangement joins TRBV14 to TRBJ2-1; maybe TRBD1 (6 bases). The V end lost 3 bases, the J end lost 7 bases, and 10 bases lay between the germline ends. The length of the CDR3 is 13 residues. Germline-derived CDR1 and CDR2 are SGHDN and FVKESK. CDR3 protein: CASSQGAWNEQFF. The CDR3 DNA sequence: TGTGCCAGCAGCCAGGGGGCGTGGAATGAGCAGTTCTTC.

The V gene is TRBV5-1, the J gene TRBJ2-5; 9 nucleotides line up with TRBD2. V lost 1 base to trimming and J lost 10 bases; unmatched junction nucleotides: 5. The CDR3 covers 13 residues. Germline V lookup: CDR1 SGHRS, CDR2 YFSETQ. CDR3 nucleotide sequence: TGCGCCAGCAGCTTGCGGCTAGCGGGACTCCAGTACTTC. Translation: CASSLRLAGLQYF.

The V call is TRBV6-2 or TRBV6-3, the J call TRBJ2-2; D gene uncertain. Germline values: CDR1 MNHEY, CDR2 SVGEGT. V lost 1 base, J lost 3 bases, and 6 bases lay in between. The CDR3 is 14 residues long. In DNA form, the CDR3 reads TGTGCCAGCAGTTACTTCCCGGACACCGGGGAGCTGTTTTTT. As protein: CASSYFPDTGELFF.

This clone was seen only a few times. V and J are TRBV5-1 and TRBJ2-1; 10 nucleotides match TRBD1. J gave up 5 bases and V 0 bases, and 2 bases lay outside the gene matches. This CDR3 region has 15 residues. CDR1 is SGHRS, CDR2 YFSETQ, per germline. The CDR3 DNA follows: TGCGCCAGCAGCTTGGGACAGGGGGCTGACAATGAGCAGTTCTTC. Translated, it gives CASSLGQGADNEQFF. The full variable domain, with the rest looked up from reference TRBV5-1 and TRBJ2-1, is KAGVTQTPRYLIKTRGQQVTLSCSPISGHRSVSWYQQTPGQGLQFLFEYFSETQRNKGNFPGRFSGRQFSNSRSEMNVSTLELGDSALYLCASSLGQGADNEQFFGPGTRLTVL.

This clone has a count of ten or more. The rearrangement links TRBV5-4 to TRBJ2-2; weak D call: TRBD1 (6 bases). V lost 5 bases to trimming and J lost 1 base, with 9 bases between them. The germline gives CDR1 SGHNT, CDR2 YYREEE (reference sequence). The CDR3 has 14 amino acids. CDR3 DNA: TGTGCCAGCAGGACGACAGGGAACACCGGGGAGCTGTTTTTT. Its translation: CASRTTGNTGELFF.

This clone was observed a handful of times. V is TRBV28 and J is TRBJ2-7; tentatively, D is TRBD1 (6 bases). The germline V gene has CDR1 MDHEN and CDR2 SYDVKM. V was clipped by 6 bases and J by 0 bases, with 15 bases between them. CDR3 length equals 15 residues. The chain's CDR3 is CASRSSQGSSYEQYF. CDR3 nucleotide sequence: TGTGCCAGCAGGAGCTCACAGGGATCCTCCTACGAGCAGTACTTC.

The chain carries TRBV7-3 and TRBJ2-7; D is perhaps TRBD1 or TRBD2 (5 bases each). This CDR3 region has 14 residues. Germline V CDR1 and CDR2: SGHTA, FQGTGA. Between the trimmed V and J ends, which lost 6 bases and 2 bases, there was a span of 14 bases. Here the CDR3 DNA reads TGTGCCAGCAGTCCCGGGGCGACAACCTACGAGCAGTACTTC. This translates into CASSPGATTYEQYF.

This clone was detected only a few times. The gene calls are TRBV30 and TRBJ1-1, with a tentative D call TRBD1 (5 bases). Germline loops: CDR1 GTSNPN, CDR2 SVGIG (reference sequence). Trimming removed 5 bases from V and 5 bases from J, with 21 bases in between. CDR3 length equals 15 residues. The CDR3 region has the DNA TGTGCCTGGCGTGCACCCTGGCGGGGACGAACTGAAGCTTTCTTT. Its protein product is CAWRAPWRGRTEAFF.

The chain uses TRBV16 and TRBJ1-3; the D is unclear. CDR1 is KGHSY, CDR2 FQNENV, per germline. Trimming shortened V by 2 bases and J by 4 bases, and 12 bases separated the two germline ends. The CDR3 extends over 15 amino acids. Here the CDR3 DNA reads TGTGCCAGCAGCCAAGAGCCAGGCGGCGGAAACACCATATATTTT. Protein product: CASSQEPGGGNTIYF. The complete variable domain, with remaining parts taken from reference TRBV16 and TRBJ1-3, reads GEEVAQTPKHLVRGEGQKAKLYCAPIKGHSYVFWYQQVLKNEFKFLISFQNENVFDETGMPKERFSAKCLPNSPCSLEIQATKLEDSAVYFCASSQEPGGGNTIYFGEGSWLTVV.

The chain employs TRBV7-2 and TRBJ2-1; 10 bases line up with TRBD2. Per the germline V gene, CDR1 is SGHTA and CDR2 is FQGNSA. The length of the CDR3 is 15 residues. V lost 8 bases, J lost 7 bases, and 11 bases stayed unmatched. Written as DNA, the CDR3 is TGTGCCAGCGGGGAAAGCGGGAGGGCGAGGAATGAGCAGTTCTTC. Translation: CASGESGRARNEQFF.

The gene calls are TRBV6-1 and TRBJ2-1, with 12 bases aligning to TRBD1. The trim removed 3 bases at V and 6 bases at J, leaving 3 bases unmatched. Per germline, CDR1 MNHNS and CDR2 SASEGT. The CDR3 contains 15 residues. The CDR3 region has the DNA TGTGCCAGCAGTGATTGGGGACAGGGGGCCAATGAGCAGTTCTTC. Its translation is CASSDWGQGANEQFF.

V and J are TRBV4-3 and TRBJ2-6; 12 bases line up with TRBD1. With 0 bases clipped from V and 2 bases from J, the junction kept 5 bases outside the gene matches. Germline V gives CDR1 LGHNA, CDR2 YSLEER. The CDR3 runs 19 residues. DNA for the CDR3: TGCGCCAGCAGCCAAGATTGGGGGACAGGGGGCGCTGGGGCCAACGTCCTGACTTTC. This sequence encodes CASSQDWGTGGAGANVLTF.

The V gene is TRBV30, the J gene TRBJ2-1; 10 bases fit TRBD2. V was clipped by 0 bases and J by 3 bases; unmatched bases: 5. The CDR3 consists of 16 residues. CDR1 and CDR2 from the germline V gene are GTSNPN and SVGIG (reference sequence). The CDR3 region has the DNA TGTGCCTGGAGTGTACGGTCTAGCGGGGGCTACAATGAGCAGTTCTTC. This gives the protein CAWSVRSSGGYNEQFF. The entire variable domain, with the rest obtained from reference TRBV30 and TRBJ2-1, is as follows: SQTIHQWPATLVQPVGSPLSLECTVEGTSNPNLYWYRQAAGRGLQLLFYSVGIGQISSEVPQNLSASRPQDRQFILSSKKLLLSDSGFYLCAWSVRSSGGYNEQFFGPGTRLTVL.

The chain joins TRBV28 to TRBJ1-1, with TRBD1 matching over 8 bases. The CDR3 sequence is 14 residues long. CDR1 and CDR2 from the germline V gene are MDHEN and SYDVKM. J gave up 5 bases and V 5 bases, and 7 bases lay outside the gene matches. CDR3: CASSMRRGPTEAFF. CDR3 in DNA: TGTGCCAGCAGTATGCGCAGGGGGCCAACTGAAGCTTTCTTT.

This clone is a singleton in its sample. The chain joins TRBV19 to TRBJ1-6; D is ambiguous. V lost 10 bases and J 12 bases, leaving 16 bases between the germline ends. The CDR3 is 12 residues long. Looked up from germline, CDR1 is LNHDA and CDR2 is SQIVND (reference sequence). The CDR3 reads CATSARREPLHF. The CDR3 DNA follows: TGTGCCACCAGCGCCCGACGCGAACCCCTCCACTTT.

The V and J genes are TRBV5-1 and TRBJ1-4, with D maybe TRBD1 (5 bases). Germline V CDR1 and CDR2: SGHRS, YFSETQ. CDR3 length: 15 amino acids. The V and J ends lost 0 bases and 5 bases respectively, with 11 bases between them. The CDR3 coding sequence is TGCGCCAGCAGCTTGGCCCTCAGGGAAAATGAAAAACTGTTTTTT. Its translation is CASSLALRENEKLFF.

CDR3 nucleotide sequence: TGTGCCAGCAGCTTGGCGGGACTTATAGAAGAGACCCAGTACTTC. The encoded protein is CASSLAGLIEETQYF. The chain uses TRBV5-6 and TRBJ2-5; the D gene is possibly TRBD2 (6 bases). Germline V gene sequence: CDR1 SGHDT, CDR2 YYEEEE. The CDR3 contains 15 residues. V dropped 0 bases and J dropped 3 bases, with 12 bases sitting between them.

The chain is built from TRBV29-1 and TRBJ1-5; 8 positions match TRBD1. In germline, CDR1 is SQVTM, CDR2 ANQGSEA. This CDR3 has 13 residues. The trim removed 5 bases at V and 5 bases at J, leaving 5 bases unmatched. The CDR3 DNA reads TGCAGCGTTATGGACAGGGTGGATCAGCCCCAGCATTTT. As protein: CSVMDRVDQPQHF.

The chain couples TRBV3-1 (or the pseudogene TRBV3-2) to TRBJ2-1; 7 nucleotides match TRBD2. Per germline, CDR1 LGHDT and CDR2 YNNKEL (reference sequence). This CDR3 has 14 amino acids. V was pared by 1 base and J by 10 bases, with 7 bases of the junction left unmatched. The chain's CDR3 is CASSQGLLAREQFF. In nucleotides, the CDR3 is TGTGCCAGCAGCCAAGGCCTACTAGCGCGGGAGCAGTTCTTC.

This rearrangement joins TRBV9 to TRBJ1-5; a possible D gene is TRBD1 (6 bases). The CDR3 has 18 residues. The germline CDR1 and CDR2 sequences are SGDLS and YYNGEE. V lost 5 bases and J lost 0, with 21 bases in between. The CDR3 spells CASRTPAGAEDSNQPQHF. CDR3 DNA: TGTGCCAGCAGAACCCCGGCGGGGGCGGAAGATAGCAATCAGCCCCAGCATTTT.

The gene calls are TRBV2 and TRBJ2-7; 8 bases agree with TRBD1. The CDR3 loop spans 13 amino acids. Trimming took 6 bases from V and 5 from J; bases not matched to a gene: 6. The germline V gene has CDR1 SNHLY and CDR2 FYNNEI. The CDR3 coding sequence is TGTGCCAGCAGGAGGGGACAGGTCAACGAGCAGTACTTC. Residues: CASRRGQVNEQYF.

The rearrangement uses TRBV10-3 and TRBJ1-2, with D tentatively TRBD1 (6 bases). This CDR3 region has 14 residues. Germline-derived CDR1 and CDR2 are ENHRY and SYGVKD. V shed 0 bases and J shed 8 bases, with 13 bases lying between them. DNA of the CDR3: TGTGCCATCAGTGAGTCAAGGGGGGATGAGGGCTACACCTTC. Translating it yields CAISESRGDEGYTF.

This chain connects TRBV30 to TRBJ2-7; TRBD1 aligns across 9 bases. The CDR3 sequence is 15 residues long. V lost 0 bases, J lost 3 bases, and 6 bases stayed unmatched. Germline CDR1 GTSNPN, CDR2 SVGIG (reference sequence). The DNA for the CDR3 is TGTGCCTGGAGTGTAGGGGGGGGACAGGGCTACGAGCAGTACTTC. Residues: CAWSVGGGQGYEQYF.

The chain couples TRBV19 to TRBJ2-7, with no clear D. The germline gives CDR1 LNHDA, CDR2 SQIVND (reference sequence). The CDR3 contains 13 residues. The germline V and J ends were trimmed by 0 bases and 0 bases, with 3 bases remaining between them. The CDR3 is CASSIDGSYEQYF. CDR3 DNA: TGTGCCAGTAGTATAGACGGCTCCTACGAGCAGTACTTC.

The chain is built from TRBV9 and TRBJ2-7; D could derive from TRBD1 or TRBD2 (5 bases each). The germline V gene encodes CDR1 SGDLS and CDR2 YYNGEE. The CDR3 is 15 amino acids. V lost 0 bases to trimming and J lost 2 bases, with 12 bases between them. Written as DNA, the CDR3 is TGTGCCAGCAGCGTAGGAGGGACGGGACCCTACGAGCAGTACTTC. Translating gives CASSVGGTGPYEQYF.